This passage covers 24 T cell receptor beta chains from one sample sequenced in a study of early stage breast cancer tumors. The method was immunoSEQ multiplex PCR; TCRdb's version includes in-frame clones alone and lacks a portion of them. The sample consists of more than 60,000 clones, roughly 84% of them appearing once. Material: blood. These receptor sequences come from a person aged 55 to 75 with breast cancer.

DNA for the CDR3: TGTGCCAGCAGTGAACTAGCGGGCGGGGAGACCCAGTACTTC. As protein: CASSELAGGETQYF. The chain joins TRBV2 to TRBJ2-5; the match to TRBD2 covers 8 bases. V lost 2 bases and J lost 5; bases outside the gene matches: 4. The CDR3 totals 14 residues. Looked up from germline, CDR1 is SNHLY and CDR2 is FYNNEI. Looking up the rest from reference TRBV2 and TRBJ2-5 gives the full variable domain: EPEVTQTPSHQVTQMGQEVILRCVPISNHLYFYWYRQILGQKVEFLVSFYNNEISEKSEIFDDQFSVERPDGSNFTLKIRSTKLEDSAMYFCASSELAGGETQYFGPGTRLLVL.

The genes are TRBV15 and TRBJ2-3; 9 bases map to TRBD1. V was clipped by 2 bases and J by 6 bases; unmatched bases: 9. The CDR3 loop spans 16 amino acids. The germline V gene encodes CDR1 LNHNV and CDR2 YYDKDF (reference sequence). The CDR3 region is CATSRPWNRGRDTQYF. For the CDR3, the DNA is TGTGCCACCAGCAGACCATGGAACAGGGGGCGGGATACGCAGTATTTT.

This chain joins TRBV7-9 and TRBJ1-2, with D tentatively TRBD1 (6 bases). Deletions cut 1 base from V and 7 bases from J, with 10 bases between. This CDR3 is built from 13 residues. Looked up from germline, CDR1 is SEHNR and CDR2 is FQNEAQ (reference sequence). Here the CDR3 reads CASSLEGGGGYTF. In nucleotides, the CDR3 is TGTGCCAGCAGCTTAGAAGGGGGAGGTGGCTACACCTTC.

The chain employs TRBV11-2 and TRBJ2-3; tentatively, D is TRBD2 (5 bases). Deletions cut 5 bases from V and 6 bases from J, with 12 bases between. Per germline, CDR1 SGHAT and CDR2 FQNNGV. This CDR3 has 13 residues. The CDR3 protein is CASSATSPDTQYF. The CDR3 DNA is TGTGCCAGCAGCGCCACTAGTCCGGATACGCAGTATTTT.

The chain employs TRBV14 and TRBJ1-1, with D perhaps TRBD1 (6 bases). Germline CDR1 reads SGHDN; CDR2 reads FVKESK. Trimming removed 5 bases from V and 7 bases from J, with 14 bases in between. CDR3 size: 13 residues. This chain's CDR3 is CASSGQGYSEAFF. For the CDR3, the DNA is TGTGCCAGCAGCGGCCAGGGGTATAGTGAAGCTTTCTTT. Variable domain in full (rest from reference TRBV14 and TRBJ1-1): EAGVTQFPSHSVIEKGQTVTLRCDPISGHDNLYWYRRVMGKEIKFLLHFVKESKQDESGMPNNRFLAERTGGTYSTLKVQPAELEDSGVYFCASSGQGYSEAFFGQGTRLTVV.

The chain combines TRBV10-3 with TRBJ2-7, with TRBD2 matching over 7 bases. Per germline, CDR1 ENHRY and CDR2 SYGVKD. J was trimmed by 2 bases and V by 2 bases; bases with no gene match: 6. The CDR3 is 15 residues long. CDR3 residues: CAISELGGGAYEQYF. CDR3 sequence (DNA): TGTGCCATCAGTGAGCTTGGCGGGGGAGCCTACGAGCAGTACTTC.

This sequence joins TRBV10-3 and TRBJ1-4, with 11 bases matching TRBD1. Trimming cost V 3 bases and J 7 bases; bases outside gene matches: 4. CDR3 length: 15 amino acids. Looked up from germline, CDR1 is ENHRY and CDR2 is SYGVKD. The CDR3 sequence is CAISETGTGGEKLFF. The CDR3 DNA reads as TGTGCCATCAGTGAAACCGGGACAGGGGGTGAAAAACTGTTTTTT.

The J gene is TRBJ2-2, the V gene TRBV5-1; D may match TRBD1 or TRBD2 (5 bases each). Deletions cut 1 base from V and 0 bases from J, with 10 bases between. Germline V gene lookup returns CDR1 SGHRS and CDR2 YFSETQ. The CDR3 is made up of 16 amino acids. The CDR3 DNA sequence: TGCGCCAGCAGCTTGCAACGGGGCCCGAACACCGGGGAGCTGTTTTTT. It yields the protein CASSLQRGPNTGELFF.

The chain has TRBV9 and TRBJ2-2; no firm D call. Per germline, CDR1 SGDLS and CDR2 YYNGEE. The CDR3 has 13 amino acids. V was trimmed by 0 bases and J by 5 bases, leaving 5 bases between them. CDR3 residues: CASSVDPTGELFF. The CDR3 bases are TGTGCCAGCAGCGTAGACCCGACCGGGGAGCTGTTTTTT.

This chain links TRBV14 with TRBJ1-4, with D hard to call. The CDR3 length is 14 residues. Per germline, CDR1 SGHDN and CDR2 FVKESK. Trimming left V 0 bases short and J 3 bases short, with 5 bases between. CDR3 sequence reads: CASSQELANEKLFF. The CDR3 DNA sequence: TGTGCCAGCAGCCAAGAACTAGCTAATGAAAAACTGTTTTTT.

With regard to this clone: Relative to the germline gene, one junction end is altered; a read error may explain this. The gene calls are TRBV28 and TRBJ1-2; D may be TRBD1 (6 bases). This CDR3 has 16 amino acids. Germline CDR1 is MDHEN and CDR2 is SYDVKM. CDR3 sequence: CASSSYDGGLSYGYTF. In DNA form, the CDR3 reads TGTGCCAGCTCTTCCTATGACGGGGGGCTAAGCTATGGTTACACCTTC.

The chain couples TRBV5-6 to TRBJ2-5; 7 positions agree with TRBD2. The CDR3 totals 13 residues. Looked up from germline, CDR1 is SGHDT and CDR2 is YYEEEE. V was pared by 0 bases and J by 5 bases, with 1 base of the junction left unmatched. The CDR3 region has the DNA TGTGCCAGCAGCTTGGATAGCGGGGAGACCCAGTACTTC. This encodes CASSLDSGETQYF.

The chain couples TRBV6-6 to TRBJ2-7; D is undetermined. CDR1 is MNHNY, CDR2 SVGAGI, per germline (reference sequence). The V gene lost 6 bases and the J gene lost 0 bases, with 9 bases spanning the gap. This CDR3 is 13 amino acids long. The CDR3 reads CASRGSGSYEQYF. The CDR3 coding sequence is TGTGCCAGCAGAGGGTCCGGCTCCTACGAGCAGTACTTC.

This clone was counted a few times. CDR3 sequence: CASSFSGGGQGPGPQHF. In DNA form, the CDR3 reads TGTGCCAGCAGTTTCTCCGGGGGGGGACAGGGCCCTGGGCCCCAGCATTTT. This chain links TRBV28 with TRBJ1-5, with 9 bases that match TRBD1. The V gene's germline CDR1 is MDHEN and CDR2 SYDVKM. V lost 3 bases, J lost 9 bases, and 15 bases stayed unmatched. The CDR3 loop spans 17 amino acids.

The genes are TRBV29-1 and TRBJ2-7, with D possibly being TRBD1 (5 bases). With 6 bases removed from V and 6 bases from J, the gap between germline ends came to 18 bases. This CDR3 has 13 amino acids. Germline CDR1 reads SQVTM; CDR2 reads ANQGSEA. The DNA for the CDR3 is TGCAGCGTCGAGGCCGGCTCAAGGGGCGAGCAGTACTTC. It translates to CSVEAGSRGEQYF.

There are a few counts of this clone. The junction departs from germline at one end; a sequencing error may be responsible. The rearrangement uses TRBV7-7 and TRBJ1-1, with a possible D match to TRBD1 (6 bases). Germline V gene sequence: CDR1 SSHAT, CDR2 FNYEAQ (reference sequence). The CDR3 spans 15 residues. CDR3 residues: CASSPPQGLDTEAFF. The CDR3 bases are TGTGCTAGCAGCCCCCCCCAGGGGCTTGACACTGAAGCTTTCTTT.

V is TRBV29-1 and J is TRBJ1-2; 9 bases match TRBD1. V trimming: 1 base; J trimming: 4 bases; junction bases outside the gene matches: 4. Germline V gene sequence: CDR1 SQVTM, CDR2 ANQGSEA. The CDR3 is made up of 14 amino acids. The CDR3 DNA reads as TGCAGCGTTGAAGCAACAGGGGGCAGCTATGGCTACACCTTC. Amino acids: CSVEATGGSYGYTF.

This clone was counted a few times. The chain links TRBV6-1 to TRBJ2-7; a weak D match, TRBD1 (5 bases). From germline, CDR1 is MNHNS and CDR2 SASEGT. V was cut by 4 bases and J by 3 bases, with 16 bases left in between. The CDR3 has 15 amino acids. CDR3 loop: CASSGGRQGSYEQYF. In DNA, the CDR3 is TGTGCCAGCAGTGGGGGTCGGCAGGGCAGCTACGAGCAGTACTTC.

This clone occurred once. CDR3: CASSDGGSYEQYF. CDR3 coding DNA: TGTGCCAGCAGTGACGGGGGGTCCTACGAGCAGTACTTC. This sequence joins TRBV2 and TRBJ2-7; 7 nucleotides agree with TRBD2. Trimming took 3 bases from V and 1 from J; bases not matched to a gene: 0. CDR1 is SNHLY and CDR2 is FYNNEI in the germline V gene. CDR3 length equals 13 residues.

Notes on this clone: Its ends do not fully match the called genes, so a read error is possible. The chain combines TRBV4-1 with TRBJ2-7; 9 positions agree with TRBD1. The V gene's germline CDR1 is MGHRA and CDR2 YSYEKL. CDR3 length: 16 residues. The CDR3 DNA follows: TGCGCCAGCAGCCAAGAGGTCACAGGGGGCTTCGTCGAGCAGCACTTC. Amino acids: CASSQEVTGGFVEQHF.

The rearrangement joins TRBV6-6 to TRBJ2-3, with no clear D. The CDR3 is made up of 15 amino acids. The V end lost 4 bases, the J end lost 0 bases, and 11 bases lay between the germline ends. Germline V gene sequence: CDR1 MNHNY, CDR2 SVGAGI (reference sequence). CDR3 sequence: CASSSVGESTDTQYF. The CDR3 nucleotides are TGTGCCAGCAGTTCCGTTGGGGAAAGCACAGATACGCAGTATTTT.

This clone was counted only a few times. The genes are TRBV2 and TRBJ1-5, with 7 bases lining up with TRBD1. The CDR3 runs to 14 residues. After removal of 7 bases from V and 7 bases from J, the junction contained 10 bases not matched to a gene. Germline assignment: CDR1 SNHLY and CDR2 FYNNEI. Here the CDR3 reads CASTRDSPTQPQHF. DNA of the CDR3: TGTGCCAGCACTAGGGACAGTCCAACCCAGCCCCAGCATTTT.

The genes are TRBV11-2 and TRBJ2-7; D not resolved. CDR3 size: 15 residues. Germline CDR1 SGHAT, CDR2 FQNNGV. V was trimmed by 0 bases and J by 2 bases, leaving 11 bases between them. The CDR3 loop is CASSLDSSRTYEQYF. DNA for the CDR3: TGTGCCAGCAGCTTAGACTCCTCCCGTACCTACGAGCAGTACTTC.

The chain recombines TRBV18 with TRBJ1-6; D call uncertain. This CDR3 comprises 16 residues. V lost 2 bases to trimming and J lost 6 bases, with 14 bases between them. The V gene's germline CDR1 is KGHSH and CDR2 LQKENI. CDR3 sequence reads: CASSPITSNPNSPLHF. CDR3 DNA sequence: TGTGCCAGCTCACCAATAACGTCAAATCCTAATTCACCCCTCCACTTT.